The present TCR beta chain was sequenced within a study of blood T cell repertoires in COVID-19. About the research overall: PBMCs, B-cell-depleted T cells, or T cells were the source of the cDNA or gDNA that made up the material.

In the authors' workflow: Quantification of nucleated cells was approximated via reference gene primer amplification. Clones were read by immunoSEQ multiplex PCR, and TCRdb kept only the in-frame ones, dropping some. V and J calls and clone size follow that table, whereas D and trimming were derived from the DNA. The data hold some 350,000 clones, with 75% to 90% observed a single time. Allocation to cohorts depended on clinical history reported by the participants. Germline V gene lookup returns CDR1 MNHEY and CDR2 SMNVEV (reference sequence). The V and J ends lost 2 bases and 3 bases, in that order; junction bases with no gene match: 4. This CDR3 is built from 15 residues.

The clonotype was recovered from a man aged 18 to 29 who had recovered from COVID-19. The V and J genes are TRBV27 and TRBJ2-1; 7 bases agree with TRBD2. What was sequenced was PBMCs or T cells enriched from blood (not recorded which). The CDR3 DNA reads TGTGCCAGCAGTTTAGCGGGAGAGGGCTACAATGAGCAGTTCTTC. This sequence encodes CASSLAGEGYNEQFF.